This is a list of T cell receptor beta chains from one sample in a study of blood T cell repertoires in COVID-19. The protocol was immunoSEQ multiplex PCR, while the TCRdb copy is restricted to in-frame clones and leaves out a portion. The data contain under 300,000 clones, approximately 83% of them singletons. What was sequenced was peripheral blood. Receptors originate from a human donor in a cohort sampled during active COVID-19. The conserved cysteine and the conserved F or W are not part of the CDR3 here. Fields, in order: J gene, V gene, CDR3 protein.

TRBJ1-2 TRBV5-4 ASSLIPTDSGRGYT
TRBJ1-1 TRBV7-9 ASSLEGTGRAF
TRBJ2-4 TRBV6-5 ASSYRTGLNIQY
TRBJ2-5 TRBV5-1 ASSYLDGQETQY
TRBJ2-3 TRBV3-1/TRBV3-2 ASSQGSSLTDTQY
TRBJ2-6 TRBV6-1 ASSEGASGANVLT
TRBJ1-5 TRBV4-2 ASSQSQGTNNQPQH
TRBJ2-3 TRBV5-1 ASTRTGTDTQY
TRBJ1-4 TRBV30 AITDRDNANEKLF
TRBJ2-5 TRBV28 ASSSGTAQETQY
TRBJ2-1 TRBV10-3 AIRGYPDSEQF
TRBJ2-3 TRBV3-1/TRBV3-2 ASSPLAGVDTQY
TRBJ1-1 TRBV30 AWVDRGTEAF
TRBJ2-2 TRBV23-1 ASSQSCRVRSGELF
TRBJ1-4 TRBV27 ASSLSFRPRELF
TRBJ1-1 TRBV5-6 ASSLSGIGTEAF
TRBJ1-4 TRBV10-3 AISEPGGEGNEKLF
TRBJ1-6 TRBV7-3 ASSARQGSPLH
TRBJ2-3 TRBV11-3 ASSLDRVDTQY
TRBJ2-1 TRBV5-4 ASSLGARDTVGF
TRBJ1-1 TRBV19 ASSGVTGPLTEAF
TRBJ2-3 TRBV7-8 ASSFTPIDTQY
TRBJ2-1 TRBV14 ASSEFSAYNEQF
TRBJ2-1 TRBV5-1 ASSLQGMYF
TRBJ2-2 TRBV19 ASSTGQGGTGELF
TRBJ2-5 TRBV29-1 SVSGGTGRETQY
TRBJ2-3 TRBV3-1/TRBV3-2 ASSQTRGWTDTQY
TRBJ2-4 TRBV28 ASSKTGVMRNIQY
TRBJ1-6 TRBV6-5 ASSIAGGWTLH
TRBJ2-7 TRBV7-3 ASSLTTGGTYEQY
TRBJ2-7 TRBV5-1 ASSYGSGDEQY
TRBJ1-1 TRBV3-1/TRBV3-2 ASSHRTGARMNTEAF
TRBJ2-1 TRBV3-1/TRBV3-2 ASSQPLGASYNEQF
TRBJ1-1 TRBV7-9 ASAPLELLNTEAF
TRBJ2-5 TRBV5-6 ASSSGVGEFGETQY
TRBJ2-5 TRBV27 ASSSGLIQETQY
TRBJ2-3 TRBV5-1 ASSRTGLTDTQY
TRBJ2-4 TRBV6-4 ASSDQTGDIQY
TRBJ1-4 TRBV7-9 ASTGTPGQPSNEKLF
TRBJ2-5 TRBV7-2 ASSQFSGLHGGETQY
TRBJ1-5 TRBV6-5 ASSPGTDGNQPQH